The 17 T cell receptor beta chains given below trace back to one sample, sequenced in a study of regulatory T cells in long-lasting Graves disease. Through Arm-PCR of CDR3 regions and iRepertoire HTBI primers, TCR beta libraries were built. MiXCR, applied by TCRdb to the multiplex PCR reads, yields one record per CDR3 protein. This sample has a few hundred thousand distinct CDR3 sequences, with roughly 14% found just once. The time point is: newly diagnosed GD, antithyroid drugs for less than 3 months. The TCR library used RNA extracted from PBMCs. These data also formed part of another study, on T cells in Graves' hyperthyroidism and ophthalmopathy.

Here the sequenced sample was peripheral blood mononuclear cells (PBMCs), taken at new diagnosis, from a patient treated with antithyroid drugs. These receptors originate from a man aged 25 to 40 with Graves disease.

This clonotype occurred many times. This chain connects TRBV11-2 to TRBJ2-1; 9 bases are a match to TRBD1. CDR1 and CDR2 (germline): SGHAT, FQNNGV. The CDR3 has 15 amino acids. J was trimmed by 3 bases and V by 5 bases; bases with no gene match: 5. The CDR3 sequence: CASSPTGGDYNEQFF. The CDR3 nucleotides read TGTGCCAGCAGCCCAACAGGGGGCGACTACAATGAGCAGTTCTTC.

This clonotype came up a few times. This rearrangement joins TRBV12-3 or TRBV12-4 to TRBJ2-5; tentative D call: TRBD2 (7 bases). The CDR3 has 14 amino acids. V was clipped by 5 bases and J by 5 bases, with 15 bases between them. The CDR3 spells CASSQGGGMETQYF. CDR3 nucleotides: TGTGCCAGCAGTCAAGGGGGGGGAATGGAGACCCAGTACTTC.

There are many counts of this clonotype. The chain uses TRBV5-1 and TRBJ2-6, with a weak D call TRBD2 (5 bases). This CDR3 comprises 13 residues. Germline V gene lookup returns CDR1 SGHRS and CDR2 YFSETQ. Trimming removed 0 bases from V and 9 bases from J, with 7 bases in between. CDR3 loop: CASSLAGGNVLTF. Written as DNA, the CDR3 is TGCGCCAGCAGCTTGGCCGGAGGCAACGTCCTGACTTTC. The full variable domain, its missing parts supplied by reference TRBV5-1 and TRBJ2-6, is KAGVTQTPRYLIKTRGQQVTLSCSPISGHRSVSWYQQTPGQGLQFLFEYFSETQRNKGNFPGRFSGRQFSNSRSEMNVSTLELGDSALYLCASSLAGGNVLTFGAGSRLTVL.

This clonotype was counted only a few times. The CDR3 protein is CATYANYGYTF. CDR3 nucleotide sequence: TGTGCCACCTACGCTAACTATGGCTACACCTTC. The rearrangement links TRBV7-9 to TRBJ1-2; D is undetermined. The CDR3 runs to 11 residues. Germline V gives CDR1 SEHNR, CDR2 FQNEAQ (reference sequence). V was trimmed by 10 bases and J by 0 bases, leaving 6 bases between them.

This clonotype was detected many times. The CDR3 sequence is CASSQRPNAEAFF. The DNA of the CDR3 is TGTGCCAGCAGCCAACGCCCAAACGCTGAAGCTTTCTTT. The chain has TRBV14 and TRBJ1-1; D not resolved. This CDR3 spans 13 amino acids. Deletions cut 2 bases from V and 6 bases from J, with 10 bases between. Per the germline V gene, CDR1 is SGHDN and CDR2 is FVKESK.

This clonotype was recorded at least ten times. This chain links TRBV18 with TRBJ2-3; 10 nucleotides line up with TRBD1. Per germline, CDR1 KGHSH and CDR2 LQKENI. This CDR3 contains 16 residues. V lost 3 bases to trimming and J lost 5 bases; unmatched junction nucleotides: 8. CDR3 residues: CASSPGRQGAEDTQYF. Here the CDR3 DNA reads TGTGCCAGCTCACCTGGGAGACAGGGGGCAGAAGATACGCAGTATTTT.

Only a few counts were recorded for this clonotype. The rearrangement links TRBV9 to TRBJ2-1, with D perhaps matching TRBD2 (6 bases). CDR1 is SGDLS and CDR2 is YYNGEE in the germline V gene. Trimming took 4 bases from V and 7 from J, leaving 18 bases between them. There are 15 residues in the CDR3. For the CDR3, the DNA is TGTGCCAGCAGCCTTACGGACTACGTTATGAATGAGCAGTTCTTC. This sequence encodes CASSLTDYVMNEQFF.

V is TRBV6-1 and J is TRBJ2-5, with D hard to call. CDR1 MNHNS and CDR2 SASEGT come from the germline V gene. Between the trimmed V and J ends, which lost 8 bases and 2 bases, there was a span of 12 bases. CDR3 size: 13 residues. The CDR3: CASGATEQETQYF. DNA of the CDR3: TGTGCCAGCGGCGCGACCGAGCAAGAGACCCAGTACTTC.

This clonotype occurred many times. The V call is TRBV27, the J call TRBJ1-6, with no clear D. Germline V gene data show CDR1 as MNHEY and CDR2 as SMNVEV (reference sequence). This CDR3 is 15 amino acids long. The V and J ends lost 6 bases and 6 bases respectively, with 15 bases between them. CDR3 nucleotides: TGTGCCAGCAGCCCCCCTGGAGTTCTTAATTCACCCCTCCACTTT. Translated, it gives CASSPPGVLNSPLHF.

This chain links TRBV7-9 with TRBJ2-1; TRBD2 agrees at 13 bases. The germline CDR1 and CDR2 sequences are SEHNR and FQNEAQ (reference sequence). This CDR3 has 17 amino acids. The trim removed 5 bases at V and 7 bases at J, leaving 11 bases unmatched. This CDR3 is CASSPKRTSGSLNEQFF. The CDR3 DNA is TGTGCCAGCAGCCCGAAACGGACTAGCGGGAGTTTGAATGAGCAGTTCTTC.

This clonotype was recorded at least ten times. CDR3 coding DNA: TGTGCCAGCAGCTTAGACCCGAGAGCCGGCTACACCTTC. This sequence encodes CASSLDPRAGYTF. V and J are TRBV7-9 and TRBJ1-2; D gene unclear. The CDR3 has 13 residues. Germline lookup yields CDR1 SEHNR and CDR2 FQNEAQ (reference sequence). V was shortened by 1 base and J by 8 bases, with 11 bases between the two germline ends.

The table lists this clonotype with many counts. The genes are TRBV6-2 or TRBV6-3 and TRBJ2-2; TRBD2 agrees at 11 bases. V was clipped by 2 bases and J by 6 bases; unmatched bases: 11. The CDR3 runs 18 residues. The V gene's germline CDR1 is MNHEY and CDR2 SVGEGT. CDR3 bases: TGTGCCAGCAGTTACCCAAGAACTAGCGGGGGAGATGCCGGGGAGCTGTTTTTT. As protein: CASSYPRTSGGDAGELFF.

In this sample, this clonotype turned up many times. The rearrangement links TRBV28 to TRBJ1-5, with TRBD1 matching over 10 bases. The germline gives CDR1 MDHEN, CDR2 SYDVKM. The CDR3 length is 13 residues. V lost 8 bases and J lost 6; bases outside the gene matches: 4. The CDR3 bases are TGTGCCAGCCAGACAGGGGGCGGTCAGCCCCAGCATTTT. This encodes CASQTGGGQPQHF.

This clonotype was found many times. The chain uses TRBV10-1 and TRBJ2-7; possibly TRBD1 or TRBD2 for D (6 bases each). CDR3 length: 19 residues. Germline V gives CDR1 WNHNN, CDR2 SYGVQD (reference sequence). Trimming took 3 bases from V and 6 from J, leaving 30 bases between them. The CDR3 spells CASSDGQLSGTGAPFEQYF. The CDR3 DNA reads as TGCGCCAGCAGTGATGGACAATTATCCGGAACGGGGGCGCCCTTCGAGCAGTACTTC.

This clonotype was observed a few times. This chain uses TRBV7-9 with TRBJ2-1; 8 bases fit TRBD2. Looked up from germline, CDR1 is SEHNR and CDR2 is FQNEAQ (reference sequence). V trimming: 3 bases; J trimming: 7 bases; junction bases outside the gene matches: 14. This CDR3 is built from 17 residues. The chain's CDR3 is CASSFYPSRVAGNEQFF. CDR3 nucleotide sequence: TGTGCCAGCAGCTTTTACCCCTCTCGAGTAGCGGGGAATGAGCAGTTCTTC.

Many counts were recorded for this clonotype. This chain uses TRBV24-1 with TRBJ1-5; tentative D call: TRBD1 (5 bases). Trimming pared 4 bases from V and 0 bases from J, leaving 9 bases between. This CDR3 is 15 amino acids long. The germline V gene encodes CDR1 KGHDR and CDR2 SFDVKD. The CDR3 reads CATSEGTVSNQPQHF. CDR3 nucleotide sequence: TGTGCCACCAGTGAAGGGACCGTTAGCAATCAGCCCCAGCATTTT.

V and J are TRBV5-6 and TRBJ1-2, with D unresolved. The germline V gene encodes CDR1 SGHDT and CDR2 YYEEEE. There are 12 residues in the CDR3. The germline V and J ends were trimmed by 3 bases and 1 base, with 4 bases remaining between them. The CDR3 nucleotides are TGTGCCAGCAGCTCCTATAACTATGGCTACACCTTC. Translated, it gives CASSSYNYGYTF.